What follows is one TCR beta chain and its context. Germline CDR1 and CDR2: MNHEY and SMNVEV (reference sequence). The V segment lost 5 bases and the J segment 4 bases; nucleotides outside the gene matches: 7. This CDR3 is built from 15 residues. As handled by the study authors: Estimation of nucleated cell counts was performed using reference gene primer amplification. Clones were read by immunoSEQ multiplex PCR, and TCRdb kept only the in-frame ones, dropping some. V, J and clone size are taken as reported in that table, and D and trimming were inferred from the DNA itself. The table records some 110,000 clones, around 83% of them present only once. The record originates from a study of blood T cell repertoires in COVID-19. Study details: Acute and convalescent COVID-19 samples came from the United States, Italy and Spain. PBMCs, B-cell-depleted T cells, or T cells provided the cDNA or gDNA that made up the material.

The receptor's source is a man in his forties with acute or convalescent COVID-19. This chain uses TRBV27 with TRBJ2-2, with 7 bases matching TRBD1. Sequenced: peripheral blood. The CDR3 is CASSPRTGPTGELFF. Here the CDR3 DNA reads TGTGCCAGCAGTCCAAGGACAGGACCCACCGGGGAGCTGTTTTTT.